This T cell receptor (beta chain) was profiled in a study of identifying expanded T cells in peripheral blood. No infections or other immune events were documented during collection. Study results and limitations: Approximately two-week clone count variance significantly increased as total template count grew. Roughly 1.2 clones differed between technical replicates, versus roughly 16 and 20 over time.

Repertoires were generated with immunoSEQ multiplex PCR, while TCRdb's copy carries only in-frame clones and drops some. Here the sample spans some 100,000 clones, 70% to 90% being singletons. This clone was counted a single time. Its antigen is not identified. Deletions cut 6 bases from V and 2 bases from J, with 14 bases between. CDR1 KGHSH and CDR2 LQKENI come from the germline V gene. CDR3 size: 16 residues. This sequence originates from a person aged 18 to 75 in good health. The rearrangement uses TRBV18 and TRBJ1-6; D gene uncertain. The sequencing input was blood. The CDR3 sequence is CASSAGRVPYNSPLHF. CDR3 nucleotide sequence: TGTGCCAGCTCGGCGGGGAGGGTTCCCTATAATTCACCCCTCCACTTT.